The clone carrying this T cell receptor (beta chain) was detected only a few times. The target antigen is unknown. The sample is drawn from a study of response to subunit inactivated influenza vaccine. Germline V gene data show CDR1 as DFQATT and CDR2 as SNEGSKA (reference sequence). V lost 4 bases to trimming and J lost 6 bases; unmatched junction nucleotides: 9. There are 13 residues in the CDR3. TCRdb reprocessed the RT-PCR reads with MiXCR, giving one entry per CDR3 protein. The sample shows hundreds of thousands of distinct CDR3 sequences, approximately 14% of them seen only once. Study-level findings and limits: The authors suggested that few new T cells are recruited per seasonal influenza vaccination.

This sequence joins TRBV20-1 and TRBJ2-7; 7 positions match TRBD1. This sequence originates from a man in his fifties who received an inactivated influenza vaccine. This sample comprised PBMCs from blood, obtained 14 days before vaccination. DNA for the CDR3: TGCAGTGCTACCAAGACAGGGCCTGGCGAGCAGTACTTC. It translates to CSATKTGPGEQYF.